The 17 T cell receptor beta chains in this list originate from one sample, sequenced in a study of T cells in women clearing cervical HPV infection (dated by TCRdb to 2016 to 2019). Receptor amplification or capture employed the immunoSEQ multiplex PCR assay. The table comes from immuneACCESS by way of TCRdb, which keeps in-frame sequences with V and J called. Part of the clones is missing from these tables; in studies checked, under half for an unresolved V gene and the rest for unknown reasons. The sample's records list some 50,000 clones. Of the sample, more than 0.8% falls within the top ten clones. The material sequenced was blood buffy coat. These receptors came from a woman between 18 and 70 years old with a cervical HPV16 infection that either progressed to CIN3+ or cleared (not recorded which).

As concerns this clone: The read ends 3 residues before the CDR3 terminus; that terminus is restored from the germline J gene. The chain carries TRBV7-2 and TRBJ2-3, with D unclear. From germline, CDR1 is SGHTA and CDR2 FQGNSA. V was pared by 5 bases and J by 3 bases, with 9 bases between. The CDR3 length is 13 residues. The sequenced CDR3 bases are TGTGCCAGCAGCAACAGAATGACAGATACG. Translating it yields CASSNRMTDT. The entire CDR3 sequence reads CASSNRMTDTQYF.

As concerns this clone: The read ends 3 residues before the CDR3 terminus; that terminus is restored from the germline J gene. The gene calls are TRBV6-4 and TRBJ2-2; 8 bases are shared with TRBD1. Unmatched junction bases numbered 0, after V lost 3 bases and J lost 3 bases. CDR1 and CDR2 from the germline V gene are MRHNA and SNTAGT. The CDR3 covers 14 residues. The CDR3 is CASSEDRDTGELFF. CDR3 bases read: TGTGCCAGCAGTGAGGACAGGGACACCGGGGAG.

Worth noting for this clone: The CDR3 end is not reached by the read, which stops 3 residues before it; the germline J gene fills it in. This sequence joins TRBV6-4 and TRBJ2-1; 9 positions agree with TRBD2. With V trimmed by 2 bases and J by 5 bases, 10 bases remained unmatched. CDR3 length equals 17 residues. The V gene's germline CDR1 is MRHNA and CDR2 SNTAGT. The CDR3 loop is CASSDRASGGSNNEQFF. CDR3 bases read: TGTGCCAGCAGTGACCGGGCCAGCGGGGGGTCTAACAATGAG.

As to this clone: The CDR3 end falls 3 residues outside the read, so it is completed with the germline J gene. This chain joins TRBV10-3 and TRBJ2-1; 8 bases are shared with TRBD2. The CDR3 runs 15 residues. Trimming removed 5 bases from V and 9 bases from J; junction bases left unmatched: 12. Germline CDR1 ENHRY, CDR2 SYGVKD. The CDR3 DNA, read in part, is TGTGCCATCAGTCCTGGACTAGCCGGGAACAGTGAG. Translating gives CAISPGLAGNSE. The CDR3 in full is CAISPGLAGNSEQFF.

Concerning this clone itself: The read ends 3 residues early relative to the CDR3; the germline J gene fills the gap. The sample holds other DNA sequences that translate to the same CDR3. The chain combines TRBV18 with TRBJ2-1; 12 bases are a match to TRBD2. Germline-derived CDR1 and CDR2 are KGHSH and LQKENI. The CDR3 is 18 amino acids. With 3 bases clipped from V and 1 base from J, the junction kept 7 bases outside the gene matches. Incomplete CDR3 DNA: TGTGCCAGCTCACCGGCTAGCGGGGGGGGGACTTCCTACAATGAG. This gives the protein CASSPASGGGTSYNE. The entire CDR3 is CASSPASGGGTSYNEQFF.

Turning to this clone: The CDR3 end falls 3 residues outside the read, so it is completed with the germline J gene. The chain uses TRBV5-1 and TRBJ2-2; 9 positions agree with TRBD1. There are 17 residues in the CDR3. V lost 4 bases, J lost 5 bases, and 12 bases stayed unmatched. Germline V gives CDR1 SGHRS, CDR2 YFSETQ. The CDR3 is CASSGPTGGRGTGELFF. Incomplete CDR3 DNA: TGCGCCAGCAGCGGACCTACAGGGGGCAGGGGGACCGGGGAG.

The covered CDR3 bases are TGTGCCAGCAGTCCCCCCCCCGGTCTAGAGACG. Protein product: CASSPPPGLET. The CDR3 reads in full as CASSPPPGLETQYF. J is TRBJ2-3 and V is TRBV6-2 or TRBV6-3; D call uncertain. The CDR3 goes on 3 residues after the read ends, and that part is filled in from the germline J gene. CDR1 and CDR2 (germline): MNHEY, SVGEGT. This CDR3 comprises 14 residues.

Concerning this clone: The read ends 3 residues before the CDR3 terminus; that terminus is restored from the germline J gene. The V call is TRBV7-3, the J call TRBJ2-7, with D tentatively TRBD1 (5 bases). From germline, CDR1 is SGHTA and CDR2 FQGTGA. The CDR3 is 15 amino acids. Trimming left V 2 bases short and J 2 bases short, with 13 bases between. The CDR3 DNA, read in part, is TGTGCCAGCAGCTTAGCAGCAGGGATCCCCTACGAG. This encodes CASSLAAGIPYE. The complete CDR3 reads CASSLAAGIPYEQYF.

As for this clone: The CDR3 is cut off 3 residues early in the read; its end comes from the germline J gene. V gene TRBV2 combines with J gene TRBJ2-3; TRBD1 matches 11 bases. The CDR3 is 13 amino acids. Germline CDR1 reads SNHLY; CDR2 reads FYNNEI. V gave up 7 bases and J gave up 7 bases; unmatched junction bases: 4. The covered CDR3 bases are TGTGCCAGCAAGGGACAGGGGGTAAATACG. Its translation is CASKGQGVNT. The CDR3 reads in full as CASKGQGVNTQYF.

Details on this clone: From the germline J gene comes the end of the CDR3, since the read stops 3 residues before it. This same CDR3 is encoded by further DNA sequences in the sample. The V and J genes are TRBV6-1 and TRBJ1-3; 8 bases fit TRBD1. Germline assignment: CDR1 MNHNS and CDR2 SASEGT. V was clipped by 0 bases and J by 2 bases; unmatched bases: 3. The CDR3 runs 16 residues. The sequenced part of the CDR3 DNA is TGTGCCAGCAGTGAAGCGGACAGGGCCCCTGGAAACACC. Its translation is CASSEADRAPGNT. The full CDR3 is CASSEADRAPGNTIYF.

In regard to this clone: The read ends 3 residues early relative to the CDR3; the germline J gene fills the gap. This rearrangement joins TRBV5-1 to TRBJ2-3; TRBD1 might be the D (6 bases). CDR1 is SGHRS, CDR2 YFSETQ, per germline. The CDR3 is made up of 14 amino acids. The covered CDR3 bases are TGCGCCAGCAGCCCAGGGATTTCAGGGGAGACG. Translated: CASSPGISGET. The entire CDR3 reads CASSPGISGETQYF.

A remark on this clone: The read comes to an end 3 residues before the CDR3 does, leaving the germline J gene to fill in the end. The chain carries TRBV6-1 and TRBJ2-1, with 7 positions matching TRBD1. With V trimmed by 0 bases and J by 4 bases, 12 bases remained unmatched. CDR1 is MNHNS and CDR2 is SASEGT in the germline V gene. The CDR3 contains 18 residues. CDR3 amino acids: CASSEAVRGPLKYNEQFF. Incomplete CDR3 DNA: TGTGCCAGCAGTGAAGCGGTGAGGGGGCCCCTGAAATACAATGAG.

With regard to this clone: The read falls 3 residues short of the CDR3 end, and the missing part is taken from the germline J gene. The gene calls are TRBV12-3 or TRBV12-4 and TRBJ2-7, with TRBD2 matching 10 bases. The CDR3 loop spans 14 amino acids. J was trimmed by 6 bases and V by 6 bases; bases with no gene match: 8. The sequenced part of the CDR3 DNA is TGTGCCAGCAGCCCTCCCATAGCGGGGGGCGAG. Its translation: CASSPPIAGGE. The complete CDR3 protein is CASSPPIAGGEQYF.

A remark on this clone: The read terminates 3 residues before the CDR3 end, so the remaining end is supplied by the germline J gene. V and J are TRBV16 and TRBJ1-6; weak D call: TRBD1 (5 bases). Germline CDR1 is KGHSY and CDR2 is FQNENV. CDR3 size: 16 residues. V was pared by 6 bases and J by 0 bases, with 12 bases between. CDR3 region: CASSPTDSSYNSPLHF. Partial CDR3 DNA: TGTGCCAGCAGTCCAACCGACAGCTCCTATAATTCACCC.

Incomplete CDR3 DNA: TGTGCCAGCAGCGTGGGCGGGGGAGGCGAGACC. Protein product: CASSVGGGGET. The entire CDR3 reads CASSVGGGGETQYF. The chain recombines TRBV9 with TRBJ2-5, with 7 bases lining up with TRBD2. The observed sequence ends 3 residues before the CDR3 terminus, with the missing tail filled in from the germline J gene. The CDR3 is 14 amino acids. CDR1 is SGDLS and CDR2 is YYNGEE in the germline V gene. The V segment lost 2 bases and the J segment 5 bases; nucleotides outside the gene matches: 6. The full variable domain, in which reference TRBV9 and TRBJ2-5 provide the parts outside the CDR3, is DSGVTQTPKHLITATGQRVTLRCSPRSGDLSVYWYQQSLDQGLQFLIQYYNGEERAKGNILERFSAQQFPDLHSELNLSSLELGDSALYFCASSVGGGGETQYFGPGTRLLVL.

Notes on this clone: The sequence runs out 3 residues before the end of the CDR3; the remainder is reconstructed from the germline J gene. The genes are TRBV5-5 and TRBJ2-3, with 11 bases identical to TRBD2. After removal of 0 bases from V and 6 bases from J, the junction contained 3 bases not matched to a gene. The CDR3 extends over 15 amino acids. Germline V gene sequence: CDR1 SGHKS, CDR2 YYEKEE (reference sequence). The sequenced CDR3 bases are TGTGCCAGCAGCTTGGGACTAGCGGGGTCGGATACG. Translating it yields CASSLGLAGSDT. The full CDR3 sequence reads CASSLGLAGSDTQYF.

As to this clone: The read is 3 residues too short to cover the CDR3 end, so that end is filled in from the germline J gene. The gene calls are TRBV28 and TRBJ2-3; D is undetermined. Germline V gene data show CDR1 as MDHEN and CDR2 as SYDVKM. The CDR3 spans 12 residues. The ends were cut back, 3 bases at V and 7 bases at J, with 8 bases in the middle. CDR3 residues: CASSLPENTQYF. The CDR3 DNA, read in part, is TGTGCCAGCAGTTTGCCAGAAAATACG.